A single sample is the source of the 27 T cell receptor beta chains below, sequenced in a study of T cell responses to AZD1222 COVID-19 vaccine (dated by TCRdb to the early 2020s). The intended sense of this specimen's time point label: about 28 days (+/-7) after the second vaccine dose. The library was generated by the immunoSEQ multiplex PCR assay. TCRdb carries this immuneACCESS record with in-frame sequences only. Its versions omit some clonotypes, under half of them owing to an unresolved V gene in the studies checked, with the rest unexplained. The sample yields about 120,000 clones; over 80% were counted once. Clones ranked in the top ten supply about 8% of the sample. Sequenced material: peripheral blood, taken 28 days after the second AZD1222 dose. The receptors were gathered from an adult who received the AZD1222 COVID-19 vaccine.

The rearrangement links TRBV7-2 to TRBJ1-6, with TRBD1 identical over 7 bases. J was trimmed by 6 bases and V by 5 bases; bases with no gene match: 7. The CDR3 sequence is 15 residues long. Germline V gene lookup returns CDR1 SGHTA and CDR2 FQGNSA. The DNA for the CDR3 is TGTGCCAGCAGCGCGGACAGGCCTCCTAATTCACCCCTCCACTTT. Translated: CASSADRPPNSPLHF.

CDR3 region: CASSEGRAWETQYF. CDR3 DNA sequence: TGTGCCAGCAGTGAAGGAAGGGCTTGGGAGACCCAGTACTTC. The genes are TRBV2 and TRBJ2-5, with unresolved D. The ends were cut back, 1 base at V and 5 bases at J, with 11 bases in the middle. CDR1 is SNHLY and CDR2 is FYNNEI in the germline V gene. CDR3 length: 14 residues. Complete variable domain (other parts from reference TRBV2 and TRBJ2-5): EPEVTQTPSHQVTQMGQEVILRCVPISNHLYFYWYRQILGQKVEFLVSFYNNEISEKSEIFDDQFSVERPDGSNFTLKIRSTKLEDSAMYFCASSEGRAWETQYFGPGTRLLVL.

This chain joins TRBV11-1 and TRBJ1-2; possibly TRBD1 for D (6 bases). The CDR3 runs to 13 residues. In germline, CDR1 is SGHAT, CDR2 FQDESV (reference sequence). Trimming took 6 bases from V and 5 from J, leaving 13 bases between them. The CDR3 here is CASSLTDRYGYTF. The CDR3 DNA sequence: TGTGCCAGCAGTCTTACCGACAGGTATGGCTACACCTTC.

The chain links TRBV2 to TRBJ2-5, with 7 bases that match TRBD2. J was trimmed by 2 bases and V by 7 bases; bases with no gene match: 10. CDR3 size: 15 residues. The V gene's germline CDR1 is SNHLY and CDR2 FYNNEI. The CDR3 here is CASNGGASGQETQYF. CDR3 nucleotides: TGTGCCAGCAATGGTGGGGCTAGCGGACAAGAGACCCAGTACTTC.

The genes are TRBV2 and TRBJ2-3, with 15 nucleotides matching TRBD2. Trimming at V came to 6 bases and at J to 3 bases, leaving 1 base not matched to a gene. This CDR3 is 15 amino acids long. Per the germline V gene, CDR1 is SNHLY and CDR2 is FYNNEI. The CDR3 spells CASRGTSGRTDTQYF. CDR3 bases: TGTGCCAGCAGGGGGACTAGCGGGAGGACAGATACGCAGTATTTT.

V and J are TRBV14 and TRBJ2-5; 9 nucleotides agree with TRBD1. The CDR3 is 16 amino acids. Germline V lookup: CDR1 SGHDN, CDR2 FVKESK. V gave up 5 bases and J gave up 5 bases; unmatched junction bases: 12. The CDR3 protein is CASSTLPGQGGETQYF. The CDR3 DNA follows: TGTGCCAGCAGCACTTTACCGGGACAGGGTGGGGAGACCCAGTACTTC.

The chain links TRBV6-5 to TRBJ1-5; maybe TRBD1 (5 bases). The CDR3 contains 15 residues. Deletions cut 2 bases from V and 2 bases from J, with 10 bases between. CDR1 and CDR2 from the germline V gene are MNHEY and SVGAGI. CDR3 region: CASSYGGTGNQPQHF. In DNA form, the CDR3 reads TGTGCCAGCAGTTACGGGGGAACTGGCAATCAGCCCCAGCATTTT.

This clone was recorded once. This chain joins TRBV18 and TRBJ2-7; D perhaps matches TRBD1 (6 bases). In germline, CDR1 is KGHSH, CDR2 LQKENI. V lost 3 bases and J lost 3, with 12 bases in between. CDR3 length: 14 amino acids. CDR3 sequence: CASSPNRDDYEQYF. The CDR3 DNA sequence: TGTGCCAGCTCACCCAACAGGGACGACTACGAGCAGTACTTC.

This clone was seen just once. CDR3 sequence reads: CASLAEGNQPQHF. In nucleotides, the CDR3 is TGTGCCAGCTTAGCAGAGGGAAATCAGCCCCAGCATTTT. The chain carries TRBV2 and TRBJ1-5; no clear D gene. V was pared by 8 bases and J by 4 bases, with 12 bases between. The CDR3 is 13 amino acids. Germline values: CDR1 SNHLY, CDR2 FYNNEI.

The chain uses TRBV12-3 or TRBV12-4 and TRBJ1-1, with TRBD1 identical over 7 bases. The CDR3 totals 13 residues. V dropped 8 bases and J dropped 4; count of bases not matched to a gene: 7. The CDR3 nucleotides read TGTGCCAGCTCTTACAACAGGGGCACTGAAGCTTTCTTT. Encoded protein: CASSYNRGTEAFF.

The rearrangement links TRBV29-1 to TRBJ2-7; D unresolved. Germline V gene sequence: CDR1 SQVTM, CDR2 ANQGSEA. This CDR3 region has 15 residues. V lost 7 bases and J lost 1, with 20 bases in between. CDR3 DNA: TGCAGCGAGAAGGGTTGGGCCCCAGAATCCTACGAGCAGTACTTC. This gives the protein CSEKGWAPESYEQYF.

This clone was detected only a few times. The rearrangement uses TRBV24-1 and TRBJ2-5; 12 nucleotides align to TRBD2. V lost 4 bases to trimming and J lost 3 bases; unmatched junction nucleotides: 2. CDR3 length: 15 amino acids. CDR1 is KGHDR and CDR2 is SFDVKD in the germline V gene. The CDR3 sequence: CATSELAGGKETQYF. The CDR3 DNA follows: TGTGCCACCAGTGAGCTAGCGGGGGGGAAAGAGACCCAGTACTTC.

The J gene is TRBJ2-2, the V gene TRBV7-2; no clear D. This CDR3 comprises 13 residues. Germline CDR1 SGHTA, CDR2 FQGNSA. Trimming stripped 5 bases from V and 7 bases from J, with 11 bases between. The CDR3 region is CASSQQKGGELFF. Here the CDR3 DNA reads TGTGCCAGCAGCCAACAAAAGGGCGGGGAGCTGTTTTTT.

The chain is built from TRBV7-9 and TRBJ1-1, with D hard to call. Germline assignment: CDR1 SEHNR and CDR2 FQNEAQ (reference sequence). The CDR3 has 15 residues. V shed 3 bases and J shed 4 bases, with 15 bases lying between them. The CDR3 here is CASSLIRPMGTEAFF. The CDR3 coding sequence is TGTGCCAGCAGCTTGATCCGACCCATGGGCACTGAAGCTTTCTTT.

The V gene is TRBV18, the J gene TRBJ2-3, with 10 bases aligning to TRBD2. CDR3 length: 16 residues. Germline V gene lookup returns CDR1 KGHSH and CDR2 LQKENI. The V gene end was trimmed by 1 base and the J gene end by 1 base; junction bases not matched to a gene: 2. CDR3 coding DNA: TGTGCCAGCTCACCACTAAGCGGGGGGGGCACAGATACGCAGTATTTT. It is translated as CASSPLSGGGTDTQYF.

The genes are TRBV16 and TRBJ2-7, with D maybe TRBD1 (6 bases). Germline assignment: CDR1 KGHSY and CDR2 FQNENV. CDR3 length: 14 residues. Trimming pared 3 bases from V and 3 bases from J, leaving 12 bases between. CDR3 coding DNA: TGTGCCAGCAGCCAGGGGACATTATTCTACGAGCAGTACTTC. Its translation is CASSQGTLFYEQYF.

The V and J genes are TRBV5-1 and TRBJ1-2; 7 bases line up with TRBD1. Germline V gene lookup returns CDR1 SGHRS and CDR2 YFSETQ. Unmatched junction bases numbered 22, after V lost 5 bases and J lost 3 bases. The CDR3 sequence is 19 residues long. CDR3 loop: CASSRNRAGGPRPYYGYTF. The CDR3 bases are TGCGCCAGCAGTCGGAACCGGGCAGGGGGACCGAGACCTTACTATGGCTACACCTTC.

The rearrangement joins TRBV20-1 to TRBJ2-3; 7 nucleotides align to TRBD1. Germline CDR1 and CDR2: DFQATT and SNEGSKA (reference sequence). The CDR3 runs to 14 residues. The trim removed 3 bases at V and 1 base at J, leaving 4 bases unmatched. CDR3 nucleotides: TGCAGTGCTAGTTCAGGGGGACGCACAGATACGCAGTATTTT. This gives the protein CSASSGGRTDTQYF.

The V gene is TRBV6-6, the J gene TRBJ2-2, with 11 bases aligning to TRBD1. This CDR3 is 20 amino acids long. The V gene's germline CDR1 is MNHNY and CDR2 SVGAGI (reference sequence). V lost 5 bases, J lost 2 bases, and 16 bases stayed unmatched. The CDR3 sequence is CASSPTIGQGATTNTGELFF. The CDR3 DNA is TGTGCCAGCAGTCCTACCATTGGACAGGGGGCGACAACAAACACCGGGGAGCTGTTTTTT.

The V gene is TRBV18, the J gene TRBJ2-7; D gene unclear. From germline, CDR1 is KGHSH and CDR2 LQKENI. This CDR3 is 13 amino acids long. V shed 6 bases and J shed 6 bases, with 15 bases lying between them. Here the CDR3 DNA reads TGTGCCAGCTCCCCCAACGGTGGGTTCGAGCAGTACTTC. Protein sequence: CASSPNGGFEQYF.

Only one count was recorded for this clone. The chain couples TRBV18 to TRBJ1-2; perhaps TRBD1 as D (5 bases). The V gene lost 2 bases and the J gene lost 5 bases, with 15 bases spanning the gap. The germline gives CDR1 KGHSH, CDR2 LQKENI. This CDR3 has 15 amino acids. The CDR3 loop reads CASSPSEGPQYGYTF. Written as DNA, the CDR3 is TGTGCCAGCTCACCAAGCGAGGGGCCTCAGTATGGCTACACCTTC.

The chain uses TRBV28 and TRBJ2-7, with a weak D call TRBD1 (6 bases). V dropped 2 bases and J dropped 2 bases, with 7 bases sitting between them. Germline values: CDR1 MDHEN, CDR2 SYDVKM. This CDR3 comprises 13 residues. The chain's CDR3 is CASSLGGTYEQYF. The CDR3 DNA follows: TGTGCCAGCAGTTTAGGGGGCACCTACGAGCAGTACTTC.

The chain joins TRBV5-1 to TRBJ2-1, with D possibly matching TRBD1 (5 bases). Per germline, CDR1 SGHRS and CDR2 YFSETQ. This CDR3 has 15 amino acids. V was shortened by 0 bases and J by 3 bases, with 10 bases between the two germline ends. In nucleotides, the CDR3 is TGCGCCAGCAGCTTGGGGCAGGGTGACTACAATGAGCAGTTCTTC. Residues: CASSLGQGDYNEQFF.

V gene TRBV7-2 combines with J gene TRBJ1-1, with 7 bases matching TRBD1. This CDR3 is 16 amino acids long. V gave up 4 bases and J gave up 4 bases; unmatched junction bases: 12. Germline V gene lookup returns CDR1 SGHTA and CDR2 FQGNSA. The CDR3 spells CASSSGTAGVSTEAFF. CDR3 coding DNA: TGTGCCAGCAGCTCGGGGACAGCGGGTGTTAGCACTGAAGCTTTCTTT.

The genes are TRBV7-9 and TRBJ2-7; TRBD1 agrees at 10 bases. V lost 5 bases and J lost 3; bases outside the gene matches: 13. This CDR3 has 17 amino acids. From germline, CDR1 is SEHNR and CDR2 FQNEAQ (reference sequence). CDR3 sequence reads: CASSRTGTGVKGYEQYF. The CDR3 bases are TGTGCCAGCAGCCGGACCGGGACAGGGGTTAAAGGCTACGAGCAGTACTTC.

The rearrangement uses TRBV5-1 and TRBJ1-4; D not certain. V gave up 0 bases and J gave up 6 bases, with 9 bases separating them. The germline CDR1 and CDR2 sequences are SGHRS and YFSETQ. This CDR3 region has 14 residues. The CDR3 protein is CASSLDVGYEKLFF. The CDR3 DNA sequence: TGCGCCAGCAGCTTGGACGTCGGGTATGAAAAACTGTTTTTT.

This clone was observed a single time. V usage is TRBV2 and J usage is TRBJ2-7, with TRBD1 matching over 7 bases. The length of the CDR3 is 13 residues. V dropped 8 bases and J dropped 2; count of bases not matched to a gene: 6. The germline V gene has CDR1 SNHLY and CDR2 FYNNEI. In DNA form, the CDR3 reads TGTGCCAGCCGATCGACAGGGCCCTACGAGCAGTACTTC. Residues: CASRSTGPYEQYF.